Each of the 18 T cell receptor beta chains below was sequenced from the same sample in a study of T cells expressing NK-cell markers. TCRdb reanalyzed the 5' RACE reads and collapses them to one entry per CDR3 protein, without DNA. This table holds some 460,000 distinct CDR3 sequences. The sample consisted of blood T cells: a sorted CD56 or NKG2C T cell subset, CD4+ or CD8+ T cells, or bulk PBMC T cells (not recorded which). The origin of the receptors is a woman between 50 and 59 years old in good health.

This chain links TRBV24-1 with TRBJ1-5. The CDR3 is 15 residues long. Germline assignment: CDR1 KGHDR and CDR2 SFDVKD. Here the CDR3 reads CATSDSGGGNQPQHF.

The chain couples TRBV5-1 to TRBJ1-1. This CDR3 contains 15 residues. Germline V gene lookup returns CDR1 SGHRS and CDR2 YFSETQ. The CDR3 here is CASSLASAGNTEAFF.

The rearrangement uses TRBV6-1 and TRBJ1-5. From germline, CDR1 is MNHNS and CDR2 SASEGT. CDR3 length: 13 residues. The CDR3: CASRLGFNQPQHF.

The chain has TRBV29-1 and TRBJ2-4; TCRdb gives TRBD2 as the D gene, but with no DNA this cannot be confirmed. The CDR3 runs to 13 residues. Germline CDR1 reads SQVTM; CDR2 reads ANQGSEA. The CDR3 loop is CSVVSGERDIQYF.

The gene calls are TRBV12-3 or TRBV12-4 and TRBJ2-1; TCRdb picks TRBD2, but there is no DNA to check that call. CDR3 length equals 14 residues. The CDR3 region is CASSGLAGVDEQFF.

The V gene is TRBV11-2, the J gene TRBJ2-1; TCRdb designates TRBD2, a call that cannot be tested without DNA. The germline V gene encodes CDR1 SGHAT and CDR2 FQNNGV. The CDR3 is 14 residues long. CDR3 region: CASSIGLASGEQFF.

The chain couples TRBV20-1 to TRBJ1-1; TCRdb's D gene call, TRBD1, goes unchecked for lack of DNA. Germline lookup yields CDR1 DFQATT and CDR2 SNEGSKA (reference sequence). CDR3 length equals 14 residues. CDR3 sequence: CSAGFGGLNTEAFF.

The chain recombines TRBV19 with TRBJ2-2. CDR1 is LNHDA, CDR2 SQIVND, per germline (reference sequence). The CDR3 totals 14 residues. The CDR3 spells CASRRQLNTGELFF.

The V gene is TRBV4-1, the J gene TRBJ2-3; lacking DNA, the TRBD2 call made by TCRdb goes unchecked. CDR3 length equals 20 residues. Germline-derived CDR1 and CDR2 are MGHRA and YSYEKL. This chain's CDR3 is CASSLLIGLAGGLSTDTQYF.

This sequence joins TRBV6-5 and TRBJ1-6; no DNA is available, so the TRBD1 call from TCRdb remains unchecked. CDR3 length equals 12 residues. CDR1 and CDR2 from the germline V gene are MNHEY and SVGAGI. Here the CDR3 reads CASQGTNSPLHF.

The V and J genes are TRBV24-1 and TRBJ2-5; no DNA is available, so the TRBD2 call from TCRdb remains unchecked. Germline CDR1 KGHDR, CDR2 SFDVKD. CDR3 length: 14 residues. CDR3 sequence: CATSGPIFQETQYF.

The J gene is TRBJ1-5, the V gene TRBV7-9; lacking DNA, the TRBD1 call made by TCRdb goes unchecked. Germline V gene data show CDR1 as SEHNR and CDR2 as FQNEAQ (reference sequence). The CDR3 extends over 15 amino acids. CDR3 in amino acids: CASSLSGTGSQPQHF.

The rearrangement uses TRBV5-1 and TRBJ2-1. Germline CDR1 reads SGHRS; CDR2 reads YFSETQ. The length of the CDR3 is 15 residues. CDR3 sequence: CASSLGGVAYNEQFF. The full variable domain, with the rest looked up from reference TRBV5-1 and TRBJ2-1, is KAGVTQTPRYLIKTRGQQVTLSCSPISGHRSVSWYQQTPGQGLQFLFEYFSETQRNKGNFPGRFSGRQFSNSRSEMNVSTLELGDSALYLCASSLGGVAYNEQFFGPGTRLTVL.

The genes are TRBV6-5 and TRBJ1-2. The CDR3 covers 15 residues. CDR1 is MNHEY, CDR2 SVGAGI, per germline. The CDR3 sequence is CASSGRGKPNYGYTF.

The rearrangement uses TRBV29-1 and TRBJ2-1; TCRdb designates TRBD2, a call that cannot be tested without DNA. The CDR3 is 12 residues long. From germline, CDR1 is SQVTM and CDR2 ANQGSEA. Here the CDR3 reads CSVQRERNEQFF.

The CDR3 region is CSASRGAGRPYGYTF. The V call is TRBV20-1, the J call TRBJ1-2; TCRdb selects TRBD1, and the lack of DNA leaves this call unchecked. CDR1 DFQATT and CDR2 SNEGSKA come from the germline V gene (reference sequence). CDR3 length: 15 amino acids.

V usage is TRBV7-6 and J usage is TRBJ2-5. This CDR3 is 14 amino acids long. From germline, CDR1 is SGHVS and CDR2 FNYEAQ. CDR3 loop: CASSYSRSGETQYF.

The chain links TRBV4-1 to TRBJ2-7; TCRdb's D call, TRBD1, is unchecked because there is no DNA. CDR3 length: 17 residues. Germline V gene lookup returns CDR1 MGHRA and CDR2 YSYEKL. CDR3 in amino acids: CASSQTPGTGFGNEQYF.